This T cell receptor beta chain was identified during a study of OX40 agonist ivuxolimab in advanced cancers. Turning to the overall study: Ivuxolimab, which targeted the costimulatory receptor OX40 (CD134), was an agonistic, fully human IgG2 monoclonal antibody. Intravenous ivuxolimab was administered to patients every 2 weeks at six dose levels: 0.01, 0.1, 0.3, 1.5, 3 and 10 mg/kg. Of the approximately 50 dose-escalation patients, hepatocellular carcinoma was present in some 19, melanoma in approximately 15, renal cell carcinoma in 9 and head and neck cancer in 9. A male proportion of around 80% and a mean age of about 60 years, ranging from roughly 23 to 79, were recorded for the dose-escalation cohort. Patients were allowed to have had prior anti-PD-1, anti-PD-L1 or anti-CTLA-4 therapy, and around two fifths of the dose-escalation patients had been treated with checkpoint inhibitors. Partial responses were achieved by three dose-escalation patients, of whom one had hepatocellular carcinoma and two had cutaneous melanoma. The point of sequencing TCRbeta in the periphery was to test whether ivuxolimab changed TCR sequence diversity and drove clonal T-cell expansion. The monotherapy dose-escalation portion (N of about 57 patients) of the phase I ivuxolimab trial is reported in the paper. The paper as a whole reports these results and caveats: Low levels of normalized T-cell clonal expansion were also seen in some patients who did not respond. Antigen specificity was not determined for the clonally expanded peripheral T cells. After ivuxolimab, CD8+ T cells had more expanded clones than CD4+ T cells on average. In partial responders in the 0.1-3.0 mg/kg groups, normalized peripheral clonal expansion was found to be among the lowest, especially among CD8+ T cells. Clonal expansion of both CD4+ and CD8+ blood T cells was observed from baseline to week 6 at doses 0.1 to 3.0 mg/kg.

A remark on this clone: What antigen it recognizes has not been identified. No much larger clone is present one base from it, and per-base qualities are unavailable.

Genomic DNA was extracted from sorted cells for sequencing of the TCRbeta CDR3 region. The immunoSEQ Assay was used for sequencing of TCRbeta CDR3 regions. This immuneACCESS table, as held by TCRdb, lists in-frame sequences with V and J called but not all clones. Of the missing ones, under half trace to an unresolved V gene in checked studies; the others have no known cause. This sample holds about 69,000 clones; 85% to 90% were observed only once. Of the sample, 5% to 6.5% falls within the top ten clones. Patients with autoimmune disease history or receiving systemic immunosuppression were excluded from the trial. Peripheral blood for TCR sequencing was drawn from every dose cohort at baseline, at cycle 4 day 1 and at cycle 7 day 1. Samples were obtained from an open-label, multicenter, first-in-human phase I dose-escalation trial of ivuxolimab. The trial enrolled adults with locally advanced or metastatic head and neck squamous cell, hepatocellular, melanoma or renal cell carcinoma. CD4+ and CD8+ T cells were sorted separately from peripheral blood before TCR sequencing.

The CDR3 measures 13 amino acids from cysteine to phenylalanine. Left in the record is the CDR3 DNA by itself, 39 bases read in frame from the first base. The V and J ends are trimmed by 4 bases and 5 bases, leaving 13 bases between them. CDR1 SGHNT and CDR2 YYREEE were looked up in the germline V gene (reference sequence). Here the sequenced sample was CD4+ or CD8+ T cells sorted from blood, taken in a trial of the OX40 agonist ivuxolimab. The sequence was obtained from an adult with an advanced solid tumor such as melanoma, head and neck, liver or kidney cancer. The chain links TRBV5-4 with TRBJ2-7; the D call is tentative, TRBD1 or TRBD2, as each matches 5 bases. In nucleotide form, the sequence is TGTGCCAGCAGCCTAGGGACCAGGGACGAGCAGTACTTC. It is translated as CASSLGTRDEQYF. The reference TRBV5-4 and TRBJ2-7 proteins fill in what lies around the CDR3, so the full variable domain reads ETGVTQSPTHLIKTRGQQVTLRCSSQSGHNTVSWYQQALGQGPQFIFQYYREEENGRGNFPPRFSGLQFPNYSSELNVNALELDDSALYLCASSLGTRDEQYFGPGTRLTVT.